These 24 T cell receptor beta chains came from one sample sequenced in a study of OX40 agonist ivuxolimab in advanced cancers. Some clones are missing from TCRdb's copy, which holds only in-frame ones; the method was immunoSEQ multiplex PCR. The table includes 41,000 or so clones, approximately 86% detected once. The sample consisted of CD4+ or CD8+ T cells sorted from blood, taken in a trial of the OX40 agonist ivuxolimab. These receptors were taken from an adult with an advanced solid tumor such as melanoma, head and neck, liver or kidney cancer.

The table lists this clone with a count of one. The CDR3 reads CASSPGGGDNEQFF. DNA for the CDR3: TGTGCCAGCTCACCAGGTGGAGGGGACAATGAGCAGTTCTTC. V usage is TRBV18 and J usage is TRBJ2-1, with D perhaps matching TRBD2 (6 bases). CDR3 length: 14 residues. Germline assignment: CDR1 KGHSH and CDR2 LQKENI. V lost 2 bases to trimming and J lost 5 bases, with 10 bases between them.

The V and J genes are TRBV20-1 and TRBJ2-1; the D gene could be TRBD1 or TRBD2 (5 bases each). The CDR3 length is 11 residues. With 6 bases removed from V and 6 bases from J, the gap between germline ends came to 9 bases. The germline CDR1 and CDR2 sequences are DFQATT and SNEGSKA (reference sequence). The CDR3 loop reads CSAGDLNEQFF. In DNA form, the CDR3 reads TGCAGTGCCGGGGACCTCAATGAGCAGTTCTTC.

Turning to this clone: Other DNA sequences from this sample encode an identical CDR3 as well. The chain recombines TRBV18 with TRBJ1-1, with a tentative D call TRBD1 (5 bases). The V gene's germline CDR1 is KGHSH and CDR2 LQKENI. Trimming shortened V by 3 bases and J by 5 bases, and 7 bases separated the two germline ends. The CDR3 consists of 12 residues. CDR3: CASSPGRTEAFF. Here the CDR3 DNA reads TGTGCCAGCTCACCGGGGCGAACTGAAGCTTTCTTT.

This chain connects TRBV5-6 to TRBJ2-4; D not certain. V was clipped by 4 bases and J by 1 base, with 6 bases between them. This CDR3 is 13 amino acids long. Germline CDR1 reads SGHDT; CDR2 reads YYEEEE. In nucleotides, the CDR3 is TGTGCCAGCAGCCAGAGGGCCAAAAACATTCAGTACTTC. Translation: CASSQRAKNIQYF. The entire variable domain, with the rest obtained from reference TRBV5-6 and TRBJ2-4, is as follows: DAGVTQSPTHLIKTRGQQVTLRCSPKSGHDTVSWYQQALGQGPQFIFQYYEEEERQRGNFPDRFSGHQFPNYSSELNVNALLLGDSALYLCASSQRAKNIQYFGAGTRLSVL.

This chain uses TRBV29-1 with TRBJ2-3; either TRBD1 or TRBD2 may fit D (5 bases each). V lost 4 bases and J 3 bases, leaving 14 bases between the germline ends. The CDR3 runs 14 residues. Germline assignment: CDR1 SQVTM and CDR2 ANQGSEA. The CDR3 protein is CSVGGGPITDTQYF. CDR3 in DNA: TGCAGCGTTGGGGGCGGGCCTATAACAGATACGCAGTATTTT.

The CDR3 loop is CASSFLGSNYGYTF. The CDR3 nucleotides read TGTGCCAGCAGTTTCTTGGGCAGTAACTATGGCTACACCTTC. This sequence joins TRBV27 and TRBJ1-2; the D is unclear. The germline CDR1 and CDR2 sequences are MNHEY and SMNVEV (reference sequence). V lost 3 bases, J lost 1 base, and 9 bases lay in between. CDR3 size: 14 residues.

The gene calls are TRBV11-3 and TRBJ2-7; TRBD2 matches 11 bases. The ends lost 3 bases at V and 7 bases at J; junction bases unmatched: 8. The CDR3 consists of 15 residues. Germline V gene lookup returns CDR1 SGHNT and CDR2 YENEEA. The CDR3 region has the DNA TGTGCCAGCAGCTTTGTTCTAGCGGGAGGCGATGAGCAGTACTTC. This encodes CASSFVLAGGDEQYF.

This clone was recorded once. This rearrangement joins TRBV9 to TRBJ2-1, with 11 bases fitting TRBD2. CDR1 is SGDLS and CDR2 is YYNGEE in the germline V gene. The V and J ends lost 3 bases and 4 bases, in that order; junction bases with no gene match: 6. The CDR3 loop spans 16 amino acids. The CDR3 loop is CASSAQLAGGYNEQFF. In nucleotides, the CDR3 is TGTGCCAGCAGCGCCCAGCTAGCGGGAGGTTACAATGAGCAGTTCTTC.

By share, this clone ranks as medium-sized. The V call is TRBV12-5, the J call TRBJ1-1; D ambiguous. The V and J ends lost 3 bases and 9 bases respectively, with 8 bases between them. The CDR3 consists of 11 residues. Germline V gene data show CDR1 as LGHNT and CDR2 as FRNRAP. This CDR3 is CASGFSPQAFF. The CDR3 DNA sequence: TGTGCTAGTGGTTTTTCGCCTCAAGCTTTCTTT.

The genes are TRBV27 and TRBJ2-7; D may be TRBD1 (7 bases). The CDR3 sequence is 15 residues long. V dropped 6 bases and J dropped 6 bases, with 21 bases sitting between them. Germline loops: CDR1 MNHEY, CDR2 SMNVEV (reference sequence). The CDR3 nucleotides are TGTGCCAGCAGGACACGACAGGGAGGAAGGCCCGAGCAGTACTTC. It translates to CASRTRQGGRPEQYF.

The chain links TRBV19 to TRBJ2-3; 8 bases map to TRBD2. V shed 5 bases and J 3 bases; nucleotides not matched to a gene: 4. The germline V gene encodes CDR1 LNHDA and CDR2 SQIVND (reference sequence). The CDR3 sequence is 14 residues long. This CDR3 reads CASSPSGSTDTQYF. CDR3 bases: TGTGCCAGTAGTCCCAGCGGGAGTACAGATACGCAGTATTTT.

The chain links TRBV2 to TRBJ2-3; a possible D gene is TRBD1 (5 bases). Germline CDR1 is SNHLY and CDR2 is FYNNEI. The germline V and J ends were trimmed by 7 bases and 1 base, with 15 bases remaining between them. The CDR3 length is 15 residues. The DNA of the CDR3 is TGTGCCAGCATTCATCAGGGTTCTGGCACAGATACGCAGTATTTT. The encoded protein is CASIHQGSGTDTQYF.

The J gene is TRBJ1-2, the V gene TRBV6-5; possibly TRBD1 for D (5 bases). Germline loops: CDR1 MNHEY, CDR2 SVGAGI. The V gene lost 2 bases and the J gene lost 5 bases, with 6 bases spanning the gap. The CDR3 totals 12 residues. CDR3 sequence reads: CASSYGGYGYTF. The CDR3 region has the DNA TGTGCCAGCAGTTACGGGGGGTATGGCTACACCTTC.

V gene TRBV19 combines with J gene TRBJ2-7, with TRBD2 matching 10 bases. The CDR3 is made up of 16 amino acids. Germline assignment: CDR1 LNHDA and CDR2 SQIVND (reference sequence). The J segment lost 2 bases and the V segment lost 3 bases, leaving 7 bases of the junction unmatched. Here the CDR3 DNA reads TGTGCCAGTAGTATGCGGCTAGCGGGAGACACCTACGAGCAGTACTTC. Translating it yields CASSMRLAGDTYEQYF.

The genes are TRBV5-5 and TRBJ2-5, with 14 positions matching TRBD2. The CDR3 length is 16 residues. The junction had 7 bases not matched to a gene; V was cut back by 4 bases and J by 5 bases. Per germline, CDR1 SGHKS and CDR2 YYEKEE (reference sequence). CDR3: CASSRSGLAGVETQYF. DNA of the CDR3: TGTGCCAGCAGCCGCTCGGGACTAGCGGGAGTTGAGACCCAGTACTTC.

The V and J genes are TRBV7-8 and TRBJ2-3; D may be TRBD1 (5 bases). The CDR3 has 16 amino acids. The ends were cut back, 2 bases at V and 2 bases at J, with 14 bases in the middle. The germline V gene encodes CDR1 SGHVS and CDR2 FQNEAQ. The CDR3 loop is CASSLQVTAFTDTQYF. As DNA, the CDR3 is TGTGCCAGCAGCTTACAAGTGACAGCTTTCACAGATACGCAGTATTTT.

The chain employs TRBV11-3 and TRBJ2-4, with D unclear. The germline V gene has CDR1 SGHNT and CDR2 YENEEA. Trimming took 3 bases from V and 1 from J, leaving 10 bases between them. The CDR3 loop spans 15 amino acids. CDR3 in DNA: TGTGCCAGCAGCTTTGGTGGTGGGGCCAAAAACATTCAGTACTTC. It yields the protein CASSFGGGAKNIQYF.

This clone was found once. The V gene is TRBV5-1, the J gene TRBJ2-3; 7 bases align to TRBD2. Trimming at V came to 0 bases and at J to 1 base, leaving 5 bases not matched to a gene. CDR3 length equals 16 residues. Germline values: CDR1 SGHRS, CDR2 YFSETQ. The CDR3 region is CASSLARLAGTDTQYF. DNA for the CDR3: TGCGCCAGCAGCTTGGCCAGACTAGCTGGCACAGATACGCAGTATTTT.

In nucleotides, the CDR3 is TGTGCCAGCAGCCTGGCTGGGAACCTCGCCTATGGCTACACCTTC. It translates to CASSLAGNLAYGYTF. This chain connects TRBV11-3 to TRBJ1-2; no reliable D call. The CDR3 extends over 15 amino acids. The germline V and J ends were trimmed by 5 bases and 4 bases, with 17 bases remaining between them. From germline, CDR1 is SGHNT and CDR2 YENEEA.

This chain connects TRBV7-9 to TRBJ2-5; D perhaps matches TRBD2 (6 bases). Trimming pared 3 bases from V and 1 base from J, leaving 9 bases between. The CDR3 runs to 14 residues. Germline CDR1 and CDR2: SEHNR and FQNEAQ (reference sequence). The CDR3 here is CASSFREVQETQYF. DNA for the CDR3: TGTGCCAGCAGCTTTAGGGAGGTCCAAGAGACCCAGTACTTC.

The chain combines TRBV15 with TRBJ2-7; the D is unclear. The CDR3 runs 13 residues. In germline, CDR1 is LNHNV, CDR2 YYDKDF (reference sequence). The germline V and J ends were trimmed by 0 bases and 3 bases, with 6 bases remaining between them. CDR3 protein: CATSRDGVYEQYF. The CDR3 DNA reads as TGTGCCACCAGCAGAGATGGGGTCTACGAGCAGTACTTC.

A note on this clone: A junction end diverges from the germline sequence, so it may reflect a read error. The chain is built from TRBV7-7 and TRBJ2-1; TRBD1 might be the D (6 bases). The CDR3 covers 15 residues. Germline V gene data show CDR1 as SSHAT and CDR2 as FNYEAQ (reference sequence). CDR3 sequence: CASSHRVGVPDEQFF. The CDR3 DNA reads TGTGCTAGCAGCCACAGGGTGGGGGTACCCGATGAGCAGTTCTTC.

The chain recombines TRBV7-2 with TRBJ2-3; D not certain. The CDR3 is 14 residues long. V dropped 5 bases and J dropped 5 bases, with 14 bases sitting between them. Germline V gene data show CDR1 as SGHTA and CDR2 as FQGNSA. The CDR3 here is CASSLPPPRDTQYF. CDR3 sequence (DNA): TGTGCCAGCAGCCTACCGCCCCCAAGAGATACGCAGTATTTT.

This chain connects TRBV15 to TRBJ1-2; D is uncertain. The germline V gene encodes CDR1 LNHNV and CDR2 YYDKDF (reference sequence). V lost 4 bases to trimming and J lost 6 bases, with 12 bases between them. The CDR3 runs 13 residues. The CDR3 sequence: CATSTRDQNGYTF. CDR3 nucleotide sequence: TGTGCCACCAGCACGAGGGATCAGAATGGCTACACCTTC.